This TCR beta chain was documented in a study of control samples from healthy donors and cancer patients. Libraries were prepared by immunoSEQ multiplex PCR; TCRdb keeps only in-frame clonotypes and omits some of them. The repertoire holds 400,000 to 450,000 clones, 75% to 95% seen once, with more than 6% in the top ten. The TCR comes from a man aged 40-50 years with head and neck cancer. Sequenced sample: PBMCs.

The CDR3 DNA is TGTGCCAGCACCCCGCGGCAGCGGGAATTTCCAGATACGCAGTATTTT. Amino acid sequence: CASTPRQREFPDTQYF. The V and J genes are TRBV11-2 and TRBJ2-3; 7 positions match TRBD2. This CDR3 spans 16 amino acids. After removal of 7 bases from V and 4 bases from J, the junction contained 14 bases not matched to a gene. The germline V gene encodes CDR1 SGHAT and CDR2 FQNNGV. The full variable domain, its missing parts supplied by reference TRBV11-2 and TRBJ2-3, is EAGVAQSPRYKIIEKRQSVAFWCNPISGHATLYWYQQILGQGPKLLIQFQNNGVVDDSQLPKDRFSAERLKGVDSTLKIQPAKLEDSAVYLCASTPRQREFPDTQYFGPGTRLTVL.